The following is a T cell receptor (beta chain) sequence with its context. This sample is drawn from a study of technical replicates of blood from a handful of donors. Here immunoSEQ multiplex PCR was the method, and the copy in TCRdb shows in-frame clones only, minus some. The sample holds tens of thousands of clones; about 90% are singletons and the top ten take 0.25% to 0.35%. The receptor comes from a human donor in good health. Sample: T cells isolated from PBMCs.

The CDR3 is CAWAGTGGQPQHF. The CDR3 DNA reads as TGTGCCTGGGCCGGGACAGGGGGTCAGCCCCAGCATTTT. The chain combines TRBV30 with TRBJ1-5; TRBD1 agrees at 11 bases. Trimming cost V 5 bases and J 6 bases; bases outside gene matches: 3. This CDR3 comprises 13 residues. Germline assignment: CDR1 GTSNPN and CDR2 SVGIG (reference sequence). Using reference TRBV30 and TRBJ1-5 for the parts outside the CDR3, the full variable domain is SQTIHQWPATLVQPVGSPLSLECTVEGTSNPNLYWYRQAAGRGLQLLFYSVGIGQISSEVPQNLSASRPQDRQFILSSKKLLLSDSGFYLCAWAGTGGQPQHFGDGTRLSIL.